This T cell receptor (beta chain) appears in the sequencing data of a study of blood T cell repertoires in COVID-19. Overall study context: There were acute and convalescent COVID-19 samples, and they came from the United States, Italy and Spain. PBMCs, B-cell-depleted T cells, or T cells provided the cDNA or gDNA that made up the material.

As handled by the study authors: The assay estimated nucleated cells by amplifying reference gene primers. Clones were read by immunoSEQ multiplex PCR, and TCRdb kept only the in-frame ones, dropping some. D and trimming come from the DNA, and the V and J calls and clone size come from that table. The repertoire holds about 42,000 clones, roughly 89% seen once, with about 2.6% in the top ten. Sequencing was performed on peripheral blood. The receptor's source is a man aged 50 to 60 with active COVID-19.

The CDR3 bases are TGTGCCAGCAGTGCAAGGACAGCCCGTTTCGGAGGCTACACCTTC. Its translation: CASSARTARFGGYTF. The chain uses TRBV2 and TRBJ1-2; tentative D call: TRBD1 (6 bases). The CDR3 runs 15 residues. Trimming removed 4 bases from V and 8 bases from J, with 20 bases in between. Germline V CDR1 and CDR2: SNHLY, FYNNEI.